Below are 27 T cell receptor beta chains sequenced from a single sample in a study of a mutant IDH1 vaccine in newly diagnosed glioma. Their antigens are not known. Only in-frame clones appear in the TCRdb table, and some are missing; sequencing was by immunoSEQ multiplex PCR. Here the sample spans around 53,000 clones, more than 85% being singletons. Time point noted: week 11, during vaccination. It was 300 ug of mutant IDH1 20-mer peptide that made up each vaccine dose, given with topical imiquimod. The sequenced sample was PBMCs, obtained from a glioma patient whose treatment included an IDH1 peptide vaccine. These receptors all come from a man between 50 and 59 years old with glioma.

The table lists this clone with a count of one. The chain employs TRBV5-5 and TRBJ1-5; tentative D call: TRBD1 (5 bases). This CDR3 contains 14 residues. CDR1 and CDR2 (germline): SGHKS, YYEKEE (reference sequence). Between the trimmed V and J ends, which lost 3 bases and 6 bases, there was a span of 13 bases. This chain's CDR3 is CASSWEQGGQPQHF. Written as DNA, the CDR3 is TGTGCCAGCAGCTGGGAGCAGGGTGGTCAGCCCCAGCATTTT.

The rearrangement links TRBV18 to TRBJ2-3; 7 bases fit TRBD2. The CDR3 length is 15 residues. V lost 4 bases to trimming and J lost 5 bases; unmatched junction nucleotides: 9. The germline V gene has CDR1 KGHSH and CDR2 LQKENI. The chain's CDR3 is CASSLTGTTQDTQYF. The CDR3 coding sequence is TGTGCCAGCTCACTTACCGGGACTACACAAGATACGCAGTATTTT.

The chain carries TRBV6-6 and TRBJ2-1; D gene ambiguous. The ends were cut back, 6 bases at V and 8 bases at J, with 5 bases in the middle. CDR1 is MNHNY and CDR2 is SVGAGI in the germline V gene (reference sequence). The CDR3 is made up of 10 amino acids. The CDR3 DNA is TGTGCCAGCAGGGGTGATGAGCAGTTCTTC. It is translated as CASRGDEQFF.

This clone was seen only once. V usage is TRBV6-5 and J usage is TRBJ1-5; maybe TRBD1 (6 bases). This CDR3 has 14 residues. Trimming removed 2 bases at V and 2 bases at J, with 7 bases between. Looked up from germline, CDR1 is MNHEY and CDR2 is SVGAGI. CDR3 sequence reads: CASSYRTGNQPQHF. The CDR3, as DNA: TGTGCCAGCAGTTACAGGACAGGCAATCAGCCCCAGCATTTT.

V is TRBV29-1 and J is TRBJ1-1; D is uncertain. The CDR3 covers 12 residues. The germline gives CDR1 SQVTM, CDR2 ANQGSEA. Between the trimmed V and J ends, which lost 6 bases and 4 bases, there was a span of 12 bases. The CDR3 reads CSVSGRGTEAFF. CDR3 DNA: TGCAGCGTGTCCGGACGGGGCACTGAAGCTTTCTTT.

The genes are TRBV15 and TRBJ2-1; the D gene is possibly TRBD1 (6 bases). Deletions cut 5 bases from V and 2 bases from J, with 13 bases between. The CDR3 runs to 15 residues. The germline CDR1 and CDR2 sequences are LNHNV and YYDKDF (reference sequence). CDR3 loop: CATSPRTDAYNEQFF. CDR3 nucleotides: TGTGCCACCAGCCCCAGGACAGACGCCTACAATGAGCAGTTCTTC.

The V call is TRBV27, the J call TRBJ2-5; TRBD2 is a possible D gene (5 bases). Between the trimmed V and J ends, which lost 6 bases and 1 base, there was a span of 15 bases. Germline loops: CDR1 MNHEY, CDR2 SMNVEV (reference sequence). This CDR3 is built from 15 residues. The CDR3 coding sequence is TGTGCCAGCAGGCGGGCGGTGGGCAGCCAAGAGACCCAGTACTTC. Amino acid sequence: CASRRAVGSQETQYF.

The chain is built from TRBV28 and TRBJ2-3, with D unresolved. In germline, CDR1 is MDHEN, CDR2 SYDVKM. The length of the CDR3 is 13 residues. Trimming cost V 3 bases and J 7 bases, with 11 bases left between them. The CDR3 sequence is CASSFDRRYTQYF. In DNA, the CDR3 is TGTGCCAGCAGTTTCGACCGGCGGTATACGCAGTATTTT. The full variable domain, its missing parts supplied by reference TRBV28 and TRBJ2-3, is DVKVTQSSRYLVKRTGEKVFLECVQDMDHENMFWYRQDPGLGLRLIYFSYDVKMKEKGDIPEGYSVSREKKERFSLILESASTNQTSMYLCASSFDRRYTQYFGPGTRLTVL.

This clone was detected only once. The V and J genes are TRBV7-6 and TRBJ1-5; D unclear. The V gene's germline CDR1 is SGHVS and CDR2 FNYEAQ. V shed 5 bases and J shed 7 bases, with 27 bases lying between them. The CDR3 is 18 residues long. CDR3 in amino acids: CASSRNGRAAGGEQPQHF. The CDR3 DNA sequence: TGTGCCAGCAGCAGAAACGGGAGGGCGGCCGGTGGGGAACAGCCCCAGCATTTT.

CDR3 loop: CASSVGDGGKDEQFF. The CDR3, as DNA: TGTGCCAGCAGCGTAGGTGACGGGGGGAAGGATGAGCAGTTCTTC. The rearrangement uses TRBV9 and TRBJ2-1; 7 bases fit TRBD2. The germline CDR1 and CDR2 sequences are SGDLS and YYNGEE. J lost 8 bases, V lost 0 bases, and 8 bases had no gene match. CDR3 length equals 15 residues.

The CDR3 reads CAWSPATGGFMNTEAFF. CDR3 in DNA: TGTGCCTGGAGTCCCGCGACAGGGGGCTTCATGAACACTGAAGCTTTCTTT. The chain links TRBV30 to TRBJ1-1; TRBD1 agrees at 10 bases. There are 17 residues in the CDR3. The V gene's germline CDR1 is GTSNPN and CDR2 SVGIG (reference sequence). The V and J ends lost 2 bases and 0 bases, in that order; junction bases with no gene match: 9.

The chain recombines TRBV5-1 with TRBJ1-1, with 8 bases identical to TRBD1. Looked up from germline, CDR1 is SGHRS and CDR2 is YFSETQ. The V gene end was trimmed by 3 bases and the J gene end by 1 base; junction bases not matched to a gene: 8. The CDR3 is 16 residues long. Here the CDR3 reads CASSSSYTGGNTEAFF. CDR3 bases: TGCGCCAGCAGCTCCTCTTATACAGGGGGGAACACTGAAGCTTTCTTT.

The chain combines TRBV14 with TRBJ2-7; D is unresolved. Trimming left V 0 bases short and J 7 bases short, with 13 bases between. The CDR3 loop spans 14 amino acids. Germline CDR1 and CDR2: SGHDN and FVKESK. CDR3: CASSQDRNLGEQYF. The CDR3 coding sequence is TGTGCCAGCAGCCAAGACCGGAACTTGGGTGAGCAGTACTTC. Variable domain in full (rest from reference TRBV14 and TRBJ2-7): EAGVTQFPSHSVIEKGQTVTLRCDPISGHDNLYWYRRVMGKEIKFLLHFVKESKQDESGMPNNRFLAERTGGTYSTLKVQPAELEDSGVYFCASSQDRNLGEQYFGPGTRLTVT.

V gene TRBV28 combines with J gene TRBJ1-2; D unclear. Germline lookup yields CDR1 MDHEN and CDR2 SYDVKM. V shed 1 base and J shed 11 bases, with 8 bases lying between them. This CDR3 has 11 amino acids. For the CDR3, the DNA is TGTGCCAGCAGTTTATTGGAGGAGTACACCTTC. Translation gives CASSLLEEYTF.

V and J are TRBV14 and TRBJ2-7, with D possibly being TRBD1 or TRBD2 (6 bases each). The V gene lost 1 base and the J gene lost 5 bases, with 15 bases spanning the gap. Germline values: CDR1 SGHDN, CDR2 FVKESK. The CDR3 covers 15 residues. The CDR3 sequence: CASSQGVLGGHEQYF. The DNA for the CDR3 is TGTGCCAGCAGCCAAGGGGTACTTGGGGGGCACGAGCAGTACTTC.

The J gene is TRBJ1-5, the V gene TRBV10-2; no definite D call. Germline V CDR1 and CDR2: WSHSY, SAAADI. This CDR3 contains 12 residues. V was cut by 5 bases and J by 4 bases, with 6 bases left in between. The CDR3 nucleotides read TGCGCCAGCAGTTCGGGGAATCAGCCCCAGCATTTT. Its translation: CASSSGNQPQHF.

DNA for the CDR3: TGTGCCAGCAGCGACCCTTCTAGGGGAACCTCCTACGAGCAGTACTTC. Translating it yields CASSDPSRGTSYEQYF. This rearrangement joins TRBV9 to TRBJ2-7; possibly TRBD1 for D (5 bases). V lost 3 bases and J lost 0, with 16 bases in between. The CDR3 covers 16 residues. Germline lookup yields CDR1 SGDLS and CDR2 YYNGEE.

The rearrangement joins TRBV5-1 to TRBJ2-1; D might be TRBD1 or TRBD2, each matching 6 bases. Trimming stripped 0 bases from V and 6 bases from J, with 13 bases between. The CDR3 is made up of 15 amino acids. Germline V gives CDR1 SGHRS, CDR2 YFSETQ. CDR3 sequence reads: CASSLALGGPNEQFF. DNA for the CDR3: TGCGCCAGCAGCTTGGCCCTAGGGGGGCCCAATGAGCAGTTCTTC. Variable domain in full (rest from reference TRBV5-1 and TRBJ2-1): KAGVTQTPRYLIKTRGQQVTLSCSPISGHRSVSWYQQTPGQGLQFLFEYFSETQRNKGNFPGRFSGRQFSNSRSEMNVSTLELGDSALYLCASSLALGGPNEQFFGPGTRLTVL.

The chain combines TRBV19 with TRBJ2-1, with a weak D call TRBD2 (7 bases). Germline V gene data show CDR1 as LNHDA and CDR2 as SQIVND (reference sequence). There are 14 residues in the CDR3. Trimming stripped 5 bases from V and 5 bases from J, with 13 bases between. This CDR3 reads CASSGGGLNNEQFF. In nucleotides, the CDR3 is TGTGCCAGTAGTGGCGGGGGCCTGAACAATGAGCAGTTCTTC.

The gene calls are TRBV29-1 and TRBJ2-5; 10 nucleotides line up with TRBD2. Looked up from germline, CDR1 is SQVTM and CDR2 is ANQGSEA. With V trimmed by 2 bases and J by 4 bases, 4 bases remained unmatched. The CDR3 has 14 amino acids. The CDR3 DNA sequence: TGCAGCGTTGAAAGCGGGGGGGCCCCAGAGACCCAGTACTTC. It encodes CSVESGGAPETQYF.

The chain is built from TRBV6-5 and TRBJ2-7; D remains unclear. With 0 bases removed from V and 4 bases from J, the gap between germline ends came to 7 bases. CDR1 and CDR2 from the germline V gene are MNHEY and SVGAGI. This CDR3 is 13 amino acids long. The CDR3 here is CASSYSLDYEQYF. As DNA, the CDR3 is TGTGCCAGCAGTTACTCCTTGGATTACGAGCAGTACTTC.

This sequence joins TRBV19 and TRBJ1-1, with TRBD1 as a possible D gene (6 bases). CDR1 is LNHDA, CDR2 SQIVND, per germline (reference sequence). Trimming took off 4 bases at V and 1 base at J, with 7 bases between the two ends. The CDR3 length is 13 residues. CDR3 DNA sequence: TGTGCCAGTAGTACGACAGGGAACACTGAAGCTTTCTTT. Residues: CASSTTGNTEAFF. Combining the CDR3 with reference TRBV19 and TRBJ1-1 gives the whole variable domain DGGITQSPKYLFRKEGQNVTLSCEQNLNHDAMYWYRQDPGQGLRLIYYSQIVNDFQKGDIAEGYSVSREKKESFPLTVTSAQKNPTAFYLCASSTTGNTEAFFGQGTRLTVV.

This chain links TRBV18 with TRBJ1-1; D might be TRBD1 (6 bases). Per germline, CDR1 KGHSH and CDR2 LQKENI. The length of the CDR3 is 14 residues. The V gene lost 7 bases and the J gene lost 5 bases, with 17 bases spanning the gap. CDR3 sequence reads: CASLTAAGETEAFF. The CDR3 DNA is TGTGCCAGCTTAACCGCCGCAGGGGAAACTGAAGCTTTCTTT. Full variable domain (remainder filled in from reference TRBV18 and TRBJ1-1): NAGVMQNPRHLVRRRGQEARLRCSPMKGHSHVYWYRQLPEEGLKFMVYLQKENIIDESGMPKERFSAEFPKEGPSILRIQQVVRGDSAAYFCASLTAAGETEAFFGQGTRLTVV.

This chain connects TRBV13 to TRBJ1-3; 9 positions match TRBD1. Trimming took 4 bases from V and 4 from J; bases not matched to a gene: 17. CDR1 PRHDT and CDR2 FYEKMQ come from the germline V gene (reference sequence). The CDR3 loop spans 19 amino acids. Here the CDR3 reads CASSSTGTGLIRRGNTIYF. In DNA form, the CDR3 reads TGTGCCAGCAGCTCAACCGGGACAGGGTTGATTCGGAGAGGAAACACCATATATTTT.

This chain links TRBV6-5 with TRBJ2-7; D is uncertain. The germline V and J ends were trimmed by 2 bases and 4 bases, with 18 bases remaining between them. CDR1 MNHEY and CDR2 SVGAGI come from the germline V gene. This CDR3 spans 16 amino acids. CDR3 DNA sequence: TGTGCCAGCAGTTACGGGGTCGGCACTTTCGGGTACGAGCAGTACTTC. Translating it yields CASSYGVGTFGYEQYF.

The chain carries TRBV14 and TRBJ2-1; maybe TRBD2 (5 bases). The CDR3 length is 12 residues. CDR1 is SGHDN, CDR2 FVKESK, per germline. V lost 5 bases, J lost 4 bases, and 6 bases lay in between. CDR3 bases: TGTGCCAGCAGCGCGGGTTACAATGAGCAGTTCTTC. It translates to CASSAGYNEQFF.

V usage is TRBV13 and J usage is TRBJ2-5; perhaps TRBD1 as D (6 bases). The CDR3 consists of 15 residues. Germline V lookup: CDR1 PRHDT, CDR2 FYEKMQ (reference sequence). V was trimmed by 5 bases and J by 1 base, leaving 14 bases between them. CDR3 loop: CASSPRTEAQETQYF. CDR3 nucleotide sequence: TGTGCCAGCAGCCCTAGGACAGAGGCCCAAGAGACCCAGTACTTC.